The sequence of this TCR beta chain was determined in a study of CD8+CD57+ T cells in acquired aplastic anemia. This clonotype was seen ten or more times. For CDR3 and TCR beta VDJ profiling, genomic DNA was the template used. TCRdb re-called the reads through MiXCR, storing one row per CDR3 protein. The sample has 200,000 or so distinct CDR3 sequences, roughly 50% seen once; the top ten hold 15% to 20%. For sequencing, patients were chosen who had shown expansion of CD8+CD57+ cells by flow cytometry. Diagnosis of severe acquired aplastic anemia applied to all patients. Patients had received no therapy at the time of blood sampling. In germline, CDR1 is DFQATT, CDR2 SNEGSKA (reference sequence). The ends lost 3 bases at V and 2 bases at J; junction bases unmatched: 2. CDR3 size: 16 residues.

The sequencing input was sorted CD4+, CD8+, or CD8+CD57+ T cells (not recorded which) from PBMCs. V and J are TRBV20-1 and TRBJ2-2; 14 positions match TRBD2. This receptor was identified in a human donor with aplastic anemia. CDR3 in amino acids: CSARTSGGDNTGELFF. Written as DNA, the CDR3 is TGCAGTGCTAGGACTAGCGGGGGGGATAACACCGGGGAGCTGTTTTTT.